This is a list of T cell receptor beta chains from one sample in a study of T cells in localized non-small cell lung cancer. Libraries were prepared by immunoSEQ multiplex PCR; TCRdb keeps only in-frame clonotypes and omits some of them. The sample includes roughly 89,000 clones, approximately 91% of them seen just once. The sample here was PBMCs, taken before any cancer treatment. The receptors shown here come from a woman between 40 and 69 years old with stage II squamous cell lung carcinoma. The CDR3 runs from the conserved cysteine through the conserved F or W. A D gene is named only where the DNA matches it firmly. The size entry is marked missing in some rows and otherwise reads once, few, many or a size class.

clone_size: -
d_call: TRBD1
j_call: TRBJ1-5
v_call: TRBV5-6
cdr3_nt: TGTGCCAGTGGGACAGGGGGAGATCAGCCCCAGCATTTT
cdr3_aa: CASGTGGDQPQHF

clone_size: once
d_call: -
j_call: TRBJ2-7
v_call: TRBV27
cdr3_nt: TGTGCCAGCAGGGCCGGGCAGGGCCCCTACGAGCAGTACTTC
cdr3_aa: CASRAGQGPYEQYF

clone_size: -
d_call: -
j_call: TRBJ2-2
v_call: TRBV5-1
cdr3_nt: TGCGCCAGCAGCTTGGGGGGGCGGACGAACACCGGGGAGCTGTTTTTT
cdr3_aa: CASSLGGRTNTGELFF

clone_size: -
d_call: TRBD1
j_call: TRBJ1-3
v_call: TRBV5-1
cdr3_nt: TGCGCCAGCAGCCCCGCCACAGGGGCTGGAAACACCATATATTTT
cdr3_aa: CASSPATGAGNTIYF

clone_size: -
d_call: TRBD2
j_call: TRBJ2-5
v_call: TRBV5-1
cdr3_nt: TGCGCCAGCAGCTTGGAAGGACTAGCGAGTCAGACCCAGTACTTC
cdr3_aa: CASSLEGLASQTQYF

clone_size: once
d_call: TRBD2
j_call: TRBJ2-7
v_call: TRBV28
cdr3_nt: TGTGCCAGCAGTTTCCCGACTAGCGGGGCACAGTACTTC
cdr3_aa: CASSFPTSGAQYF

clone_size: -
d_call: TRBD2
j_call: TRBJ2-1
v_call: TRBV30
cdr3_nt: TGTGCCTGGGGTCTCGCGGGAGGACCTCTCTACAATGAGCAGTTCTTC
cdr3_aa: CAWGLAGGPLYNEQFF

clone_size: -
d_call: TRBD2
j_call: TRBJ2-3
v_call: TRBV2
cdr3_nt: TGTGCCAGCAGTGACCTTTACGGGAGGCAATCAGATACGCAGTATTTT
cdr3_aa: CASSDLYGRQSDTQYF

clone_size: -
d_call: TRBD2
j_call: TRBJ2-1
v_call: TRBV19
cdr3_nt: TGTGCCAGTAGTACTCAGCGGGACCGTTACAATGAGCAGTTCTTC
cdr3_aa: CASSTQRDRYNEQFF

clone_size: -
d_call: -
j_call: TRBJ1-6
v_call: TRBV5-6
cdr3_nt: TGTGCCAGCAGCTTGGGGGGTGAGGGTTCACCCCTCCACTTT
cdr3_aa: CASSLGGEGSPLHF

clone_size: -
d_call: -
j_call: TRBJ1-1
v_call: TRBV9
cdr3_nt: TGTGCCAGCAGCCCCGTTAGGGACACTGAAGCTTTCTTT
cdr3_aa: CASSPVRDTEAFF

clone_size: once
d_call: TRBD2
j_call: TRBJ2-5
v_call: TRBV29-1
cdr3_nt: TGCAGCATCCGACTAGCGGAGACCCAGTACTTC
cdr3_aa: CSIRLAETQYF

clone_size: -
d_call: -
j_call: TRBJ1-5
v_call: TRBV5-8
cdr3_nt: TGTGCCAGCAGCTTCGACCTGACAGGTTTTAGCAATCAGCCCCAGCATTTT
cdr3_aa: CASSFDLTGFSNQPQHF

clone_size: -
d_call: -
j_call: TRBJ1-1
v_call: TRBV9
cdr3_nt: TGTGCCAGCAGCGTCCTCGGAGGCAGGGCCAACACTGAAGCTTTCTTT
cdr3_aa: CASSVLGGRANTEAFF

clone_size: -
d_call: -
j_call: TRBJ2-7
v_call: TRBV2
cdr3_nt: TGTGCCAGCCGGGACAACTACGAGCAGTACTTC
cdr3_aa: CASRDNYEQYF

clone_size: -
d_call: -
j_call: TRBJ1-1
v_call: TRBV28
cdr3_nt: TGTGCCAGCAGTTCCCGGGACTATCCCGGTTTAGGAGCTTTCTTT
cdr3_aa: CASSSRDYPGLGAFF

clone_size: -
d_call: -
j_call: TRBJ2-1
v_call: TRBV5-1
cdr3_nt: TGCGCCAGCAGCAGCGGATATCGCGGAACCTACAATGAGCAGTTCTTC
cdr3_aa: CASSSGYRGTYNEQFF

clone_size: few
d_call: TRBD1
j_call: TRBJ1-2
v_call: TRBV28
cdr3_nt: TGTGCCAGCAGTTTTATAGGGGGCAAGGATGGCTACACCTTC
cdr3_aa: CASSFIGGKDGYTF

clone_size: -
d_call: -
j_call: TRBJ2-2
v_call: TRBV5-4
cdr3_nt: TGTGCCAGCAGCACGGGACACCACACCGGGGAGCTGTTTTTT
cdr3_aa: CASSTGHHTGELFF

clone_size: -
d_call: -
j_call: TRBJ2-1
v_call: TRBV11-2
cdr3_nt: TGTGCCAGCAGCTTAGTCCGGGCCTCCAGGGCTTTCAATGAGCAGTTCTTC
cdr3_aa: CASSLVRASRAFNEQFF

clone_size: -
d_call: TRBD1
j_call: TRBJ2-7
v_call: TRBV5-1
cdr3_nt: TGCGCCAGCAGCTCCGGGACAGGCAATTCCTACGAGCAGTACTTC
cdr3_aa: CASSSGTGNSYEQYF

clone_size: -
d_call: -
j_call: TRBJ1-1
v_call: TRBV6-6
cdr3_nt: TGTGCCAGCAGTCCTTCAGGGAGTTTGGCTGAAGCTTTCTTT
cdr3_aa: CASSPSGSLAEAFF

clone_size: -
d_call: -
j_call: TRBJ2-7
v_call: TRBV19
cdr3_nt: TGTGCCAGTAGTATCTTGGTGGGGGCGACCTACGAGCAGTACTTC
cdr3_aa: CASSILVGATYEQYF

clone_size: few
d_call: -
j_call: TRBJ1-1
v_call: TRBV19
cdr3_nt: TGTGCCAGTAGTATTCGCCCCGGGAACACTGAAGCTTTCTTT
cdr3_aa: CASSIRPGNTEAFF

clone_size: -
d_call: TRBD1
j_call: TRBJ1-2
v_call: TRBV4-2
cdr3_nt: TGTGCCAGCAGCCAAGGGTCTTCGGACAGGGCGGCTGGCTACACCTTC
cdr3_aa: CASSQGSSDRAAGYTF

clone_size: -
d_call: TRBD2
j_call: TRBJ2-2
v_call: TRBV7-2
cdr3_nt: TGTGCCTTATACCCGGGACTAGCGGGGGGGCGAGGCACCGGGGAGCTGTTTTTT
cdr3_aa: CALYPGLAGGRGTGELFF

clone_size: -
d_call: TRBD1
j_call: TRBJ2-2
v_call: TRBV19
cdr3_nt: TGTGCCAGTAGTGCTCGACAGGGTGGCACCGGGGAGCTGTTTTTT
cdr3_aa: CASSARQGGTGELFF

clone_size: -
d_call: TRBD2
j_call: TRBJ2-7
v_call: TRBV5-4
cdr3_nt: TGTGCCAGCAGTTCCGGGACTAGCGGGAGGACCTACGAGCAGTACTTC
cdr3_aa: CASSSGTSGRTYEQYF

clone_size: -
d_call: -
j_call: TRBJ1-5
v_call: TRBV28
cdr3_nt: TGTGCCAGCAGTTCGCGGACCGGGGGCGTCGTTCTCAATCAGCCCCAGCATTTT
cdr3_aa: CASSSRTGGVVLNQPQHF

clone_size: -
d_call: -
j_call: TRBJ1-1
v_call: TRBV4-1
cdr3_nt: TGCGCCAGCAGCCAAGATTGGTTAGGGGCTGGGACTGAAGCTTTCTTT
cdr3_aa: CASSQDWLGAGTEAFF

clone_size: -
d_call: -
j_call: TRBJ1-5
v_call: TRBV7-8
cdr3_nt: TGTGCCAGCAGCTTAGAAGGGGCGGGCTATCAGCCCCAGCATTTT
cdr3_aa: CASSLEGAGYQPQHF

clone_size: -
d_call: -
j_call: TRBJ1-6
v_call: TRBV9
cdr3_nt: TGTGCCAGCAGCGTAGAGCGGTATAATTCACCCCTCCACTTT
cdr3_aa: CASSVERYNSPLHF

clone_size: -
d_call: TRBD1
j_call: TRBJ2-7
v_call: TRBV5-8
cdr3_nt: TGTGCCAGCAGCTTCAGTCGGGACAGAACCTACGAGCAGTACTTC
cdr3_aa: CASSFSRDRTYEQYF

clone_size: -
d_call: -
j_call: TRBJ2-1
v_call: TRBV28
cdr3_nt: TGTGCCAGCAGTTCAGCAACCCGGGGCAACAATGAGCAGTTCTTC
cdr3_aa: CASSSATRGNNEQFF

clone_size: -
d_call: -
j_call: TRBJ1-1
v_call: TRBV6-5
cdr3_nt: TGTGCCAGCAGTTACAGTGTATTTAACACTGAAGCTTTCTTT
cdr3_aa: CASSYSVFNTEAFF

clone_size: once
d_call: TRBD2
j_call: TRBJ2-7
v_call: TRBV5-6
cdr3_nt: TGTGCCAGCAGCCACAGACTAGCGGGGGCCTCCTACGAGCAGTACTTC
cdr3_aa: CASSHRLAGASYEQYF

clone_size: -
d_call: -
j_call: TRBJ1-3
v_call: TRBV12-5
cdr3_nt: TGTGCTAGTGGTTTGGTACCTGGAACCTCTGGAAACACCATATATTTT
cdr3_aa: CASGLVPGTSGNTIYF

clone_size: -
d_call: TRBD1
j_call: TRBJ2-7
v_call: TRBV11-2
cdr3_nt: TGTGCCAGCAGCTGGACCGGGACAGGGAGCTCCTACGAGCAGTACTTC
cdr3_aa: CASSWTGTGSSYEQYF

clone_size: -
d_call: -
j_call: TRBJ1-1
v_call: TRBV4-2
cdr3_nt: TGTGCCAGCAGCCGCCAGACAGGCGTCAACACTGAAGCTTTCTTT
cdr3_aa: CASSRQTGVNTEAFF

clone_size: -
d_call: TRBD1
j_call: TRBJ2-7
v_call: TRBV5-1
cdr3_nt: TGCGCCAGCAGGGGACAGGTTAGGTACGAGCAGTACTTC
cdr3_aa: CASRGQVRYEQYF

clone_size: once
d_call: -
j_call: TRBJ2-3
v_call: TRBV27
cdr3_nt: TGTGCCAGCGGGCCCCCGAGGACAGATACGCAGTATTTT
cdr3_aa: CASGPPRTDTQYF

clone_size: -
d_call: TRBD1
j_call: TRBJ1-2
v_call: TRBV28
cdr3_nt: TGTGCCAGCAGTCCGACCCGGACAGGGGGCACCTATGGCTACACCTTC
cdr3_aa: CASSPTRTGGTYGYTF

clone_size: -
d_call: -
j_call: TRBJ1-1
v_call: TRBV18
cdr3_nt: TGTGCCAGCTCACCACCGCTTCGGGGCACCTCCATGAACACTGAAGCTTTCTTT
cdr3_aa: CASSPPLRGTSMNTEAFF

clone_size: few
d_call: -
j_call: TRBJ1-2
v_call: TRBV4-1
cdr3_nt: TGTGCCAGCAGCCAAGCCGATGAGGGAGGCTATGGCTACACCTTC
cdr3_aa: CASSQADEGGYGYTF

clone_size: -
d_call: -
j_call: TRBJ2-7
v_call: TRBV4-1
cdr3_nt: TGCGCCAGCAGCCAAGTGGGGGCTAGGGAGCAGTACTTC
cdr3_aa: CASSQVGAREQYF

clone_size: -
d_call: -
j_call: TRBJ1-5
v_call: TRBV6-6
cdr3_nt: TGTGCCAGCAGTAGCAGTAGCAATCAGCCCCAGCATTTT
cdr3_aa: CASSSSSNQPQHF

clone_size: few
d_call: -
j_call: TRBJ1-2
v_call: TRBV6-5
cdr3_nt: TGTGCCAGCGGTTCAGGGAGAGGATGGACTGGCTACACCTTC
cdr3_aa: CASGSGRGWTGYTF

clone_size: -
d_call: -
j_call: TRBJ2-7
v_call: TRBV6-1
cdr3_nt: TGTGCCAGCAGTCTCAGACAGGTTGGATACGAGCAGTACTTC
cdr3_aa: CASSLRQVGYEQYF

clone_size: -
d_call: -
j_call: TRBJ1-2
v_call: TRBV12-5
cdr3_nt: TGTGCTAGTGGTTTGGCAGCCCGCTATGGCTACACCTTC
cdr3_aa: CASGLAARYGYTF

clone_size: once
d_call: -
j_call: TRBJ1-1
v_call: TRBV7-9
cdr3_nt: TGTGCCAGCCAGGTAAGAGGGACTGTGAAAAAAGCTTTCTTT
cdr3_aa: CASQVRGTVKKAFF

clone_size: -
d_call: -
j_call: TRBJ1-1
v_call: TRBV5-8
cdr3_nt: TGTGCCAGCAGCTTAGGGAAGAACACTGAAGCTTTCTTT
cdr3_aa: CASSLGKNTEAFF

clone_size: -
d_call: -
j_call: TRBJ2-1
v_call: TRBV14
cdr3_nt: TGTGCCAGCAGTGGGGGACCCTACAATGAGCAGTTCTTC
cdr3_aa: CASSGGPYNEQFF

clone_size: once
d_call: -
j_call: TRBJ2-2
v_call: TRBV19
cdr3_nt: TGTGCCAGTAGTAAGACGGGAAACACCGGGGAGCTGTTTTTT
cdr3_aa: CASSKTGNTGELFF

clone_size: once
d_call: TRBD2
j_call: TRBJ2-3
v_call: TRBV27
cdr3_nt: TGTGCCAGCAGTTTAGGACTAGCGGGGACCAGCACAGATACGCAGTATTTT
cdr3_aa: CASSLGLAGTSTDTQYF

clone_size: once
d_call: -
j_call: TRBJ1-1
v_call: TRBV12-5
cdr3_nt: TGTGCTAGTGGTTCCCGGACGGTCAACACTGAAGCTTTCTTT
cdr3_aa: CASGSRTVNTEAFF